Below, one TCR beta chain is given with its context. Terminally differentiated effector memory CD45RA+ cells were excluded from the naive CD8 cells, which were CD45RO-negative and positively selected for CCR7. These data originate in a study of shared clonotypes between healthy human individuals. The repertoire was sequenced with immunoSEQ multiplex PCR; TCRdb's copy has only in-frame clones and lacks some. The sample holds about 550,000 clones, less than 97% seen once. CDR1 is LNHDA and CDR2 is SQIVND in the germline V gene (reference sequence). The CDR3 contains 14 residues. Trimming stripped 0 bases from V and 2 bases from J, with 8 bases between.

Sequencing was carried out using naive CD8+ T cells sorted from blood. This rearrangement joins TRBV19 to TRBJ2-7; D is undetermined. The source is a woman aged 25 to 39 in good health. The CDR3 bases are TGTGCCAGTAGTATAGATCAATCAGCCTACGAGCAGTACTTC. Amino acids: CASSIDQSAYEQYF. Full variable domain (missing parts from reference TRBV19 and TRBJ2-7): DGGITQSPKYLFRKEGQNVTLSCEQNLNHDAMYWYRQDPGQGLRLIYYSQIVNDFQKGDIAEGYSVSREKKESFPLTVTSAQKNPTAFYLCASSIDQSAYEQYFGPGTRLTVT.